This paragraph covers one T cell receptor (beta chain) sequence. Its antigen is as yet unknown. This sample is drawn from a study of PD-1 blockade in mismatch repair-deficient tumors. About the research overall: All were previously treated, progressing patients with around eleven mismatch repair-deficient cancer types. Notes on the study in general: Tumor-resident clones, often undetectable pretreatment in blood, expanded then contracted after pembrolizumab.

PCR or immunohistochemistry showed mismatch repair deficiency in every enrolled patient. The TCR-sequenced patients were a few responders to pembrolizumab. Germline V gives CDR1 SGHTA, CDR2 FQGNSA. Trimming cost V 1 base and J 2 bases, with 12 bases left between them. CDR3 length: 16 residues. Repertoires were generated with immunoSEQ multiplex PCR, while TCRdb's copy carries only in-frame clones and drops some. The sample consists of about 84,000 clones, over 75% of them appearing once. The specimen was peripheral blood, collected 12 weeks after starting pembrolizumab. The receptor comes from an adult with mismatch repair-deficient cancer. The V call is TRBV7-2, the J call TRBJ1-5, with D possibly matching TRBD1 (6 bases). The CDR3 sequence is CASSLGNRDGNQPQHF. The CDR3 nucleotides are TGTGCCAGCAGCTTAGGGAACAGGGATGGCAATCAGCCCCAGCATTTT. Variable domain in full (rest from reference TRBV7-2 and TRBJ1-5): GAGVSQSPSNKVTEKGKDVELRCDPISGHTALYWYRQSLGQGLEFLIYFQGNSAPDKSGLPSDRFSAERTGGSVSTLTIQRTQQEDSAVYLCASSLGNRDGNQPQHFGDGTRLSIL.